This T cell receptor (beta chain) came from a study of cytomegalovirus exposure and HLA in healthy donors. The study, taken as a whole, reports: Most sequenced TCRs were rare (though some public TCRs occurred in many donors). With later analysis, a missense DCLRE1C variant became linked to TCR beta V- and J-gene trimming.

PCR amplification relied on 60 Vbeta primers (plus 13 Jbeta primers). This table comes from immunoSEQ multiplex PCR, and its TCRdb copy is limited to in-frame clones, with some not included. The sample holds about 280,000 clones, roughly 90% seen once. Germline V gives CDR1 SGHRS, CDR2 YFSETQ. This CDR3 comprises 18 residues. V dropped 0 bases and J dropped 0; count of bases not matched to a gene: 8. Whereas donors were nominally healthy upon sampling, unrecorded immune exposures were probable. This clone was counted once. Its matching antigen is unknown. The source of this sequence is a woman aged 18-30 years in good health and CMV-seronegative. What was sequenced was PBMCs. The genes are TRBV5-1 and TRBJ2-7; 11 bases line up with TRBD2. The CDR3 sequence: CASSLELAGVPRSYEQYF. The CDR3 nucleotides read TGCGCCAGCAGCTTGGAACTAGCGGGGGTGCCTCGCTCCTACGAGCAGTACTTC.